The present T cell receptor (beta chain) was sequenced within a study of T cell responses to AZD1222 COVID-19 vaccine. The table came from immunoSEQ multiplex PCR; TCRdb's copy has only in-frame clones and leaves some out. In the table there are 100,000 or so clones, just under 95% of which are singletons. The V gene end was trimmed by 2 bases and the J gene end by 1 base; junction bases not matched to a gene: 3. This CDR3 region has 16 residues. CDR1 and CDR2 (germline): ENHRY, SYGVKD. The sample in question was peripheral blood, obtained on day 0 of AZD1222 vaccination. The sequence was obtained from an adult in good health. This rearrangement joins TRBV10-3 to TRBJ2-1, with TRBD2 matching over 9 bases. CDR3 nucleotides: TGTGCCATCAGTGAGGGAGCGGGGGGTTCCTACAATGAGCAGTTCTTC. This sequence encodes CAISEGAGGSYNEQFF.